This TCR beta chain comes out of a study of shared clonotypes between healthy human individuals. At the level of the study: The plates for each donor numbered three CD4 naive, three CD4 memory, two CD8 naive and one CD8 memory. Findings and limits, study-wide: At large depth, rarefaction still showed sorted-subset sequencing to be incomplete. On the whole, naive subsets had larger estimated richness than memory subsets had.

The data were produced by immunoSEQ multiplex PCR, yet TCRdb's version contains in-frame clones alone and is incomplete. The table shows 90,000 to 120,000 clones, with roughly 66% occurring only once. Turning to this clone: Its antigen remains unknown.

The ends were cut back, 3 bases at V and 3 bases at J, with 3 bases in the middle. The germline gives CDR1 LNHDA, CDR2 SQIVND (reference sequence). The CDR3 is 13 residues long. The rearrangement links TRBV19 to TRBJ2-6; no firm D call. The TCR was taken from a woman aged 30 to 39 in good health. Material for sequencing was memory CD8+ T cells sorted from blood. Subset here: CD45RO+ cells pooled with CCR7-negative TemRA cells. CDR3: CASSIRGANVLTF. The CDR3, as DNA: TGTGCCAGTAGTATCCGTGGGGCCAACGTCCTGACTTTC.